This T cell receptor (beta chain) was obtained from a study of blood T cell repertoires in COVID-19. In the original workflow: The authors estimated nucleated cell counts from reference gene primer amplification. Repertoires were generated with immunoSEQ multiplex PCR, while TCRdb's copy carries only in-frame clones and drops some. D and trimming come from the DNA, and the V and J calls and clone size come from that table. The data show about 230,000 clones, 86% seen once. Germline values: CDR1 MDHEN, CDR2 SYDVKM. This CDR3 region has 14 residues. The J segment lost 7 bases and the V segment lost 7 bases, leaving 6 bases of the junction unmatched.

Specimen: PBMCs or T cells enriched from blood (not recorded which). The TCR was taken from a woman between 50 and 59 years old in a cohort exposed to, infected with or recovered from COVID-19 (not recorded which). This chain links TRBV28 with TRBJ1-6, with TRBD1 identical over 8 bases. The CDR3 nucleotides read TGTGCCAGCAAGGAAGGGACAGGAAATTCACCCCTCCACTTT. Encoded protein: CASKEGTGNSPLHF.